This T cell receptor (beta chain) derives from a study of shared clonotypes between healthy human individuals. This table comes from immunoSEQ multiplex PCR, and its TCRdb copy is limited to in-frame clones, with some not included. The sample includes 1.4 million to 1.5 million clones, roughly 95% of them seen just once. Points from the study as a whole: Only a few donors were included, so the genetic and exposure-history diversity represented was limited.

Note on this clone: The antigen is undetermined.

The receptor's source is a young man in good health. Sample: naive CD4+ T cells sorted from blood. The subset was: CD45RA+ positively selected.

The DNA of the CDR3 is TGCGCCAGCAGCCGTATGACTAGCGGAGGCACAGATACGCAGTATTTT. Translation: CASSRMTSGGTDTQYF. This chain joins TRBV5-1 and TRBJ2-3, with 9 nucleotides matching TRBD2. The CDR3 extends over 16 amino acids. CDR1 is SGHRS, CDR2 YFSETQ, per germline. The V and J ends lost 4 bases and 1 base, in that order; junction bases with no gene match: 7.